This T cell receptor beta chain was retrieved from a study of graft-versus-host responses after intestinal transplantation. Across the study: All recipients got anti-thymocyte globulin induction, then tacrolimus and steroids for roughly 3 years. Study-level results: GvH clones turned up in recipient marrow; some had shown up first in ileum or blood.

CDR1 is SQVTM, CDR2 ANQGSEA, per germline. The CDR3 has 14 residues. Trimming removed 3 bases at V and 3 bases at J, with 15 bases between. Produced via immunoSEQ multiplex PCR; TCRdb's table is partial and in-frame only. The sample yields roughly 120,000 clones, 90% to 95% seen once. As to this clone: Its antigen is currently unknown.

The rearrangement uses TRBV29-1 and TRBJ2-7; perhaps TRBD1 as D (5 bases). This clonotype was obtained from a human donor who received an intestinal transplant. The specimen was unstimulated CD8+ T cells sorted from spleen or lymph node cells, collected before intestinal transplant. The DNA of the CDR3 is TGCAGCGTTGAGGTCCCCGGACACCTCTACGAGCAGTACTTC. Its protein is CSVEVPGHLYEQYF.